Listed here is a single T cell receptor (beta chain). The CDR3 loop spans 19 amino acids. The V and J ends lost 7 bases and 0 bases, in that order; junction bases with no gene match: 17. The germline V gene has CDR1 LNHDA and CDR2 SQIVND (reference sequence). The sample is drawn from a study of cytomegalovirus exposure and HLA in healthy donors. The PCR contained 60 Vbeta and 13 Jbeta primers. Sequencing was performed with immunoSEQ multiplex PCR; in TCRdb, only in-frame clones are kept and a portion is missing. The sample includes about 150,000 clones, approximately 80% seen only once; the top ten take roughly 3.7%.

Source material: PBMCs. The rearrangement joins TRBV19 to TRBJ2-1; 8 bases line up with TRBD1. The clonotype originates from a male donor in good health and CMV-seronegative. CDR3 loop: CASILQGVEGKHSYNEQFF. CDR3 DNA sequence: TGTGCCAGTATCTTACAGGGGGTAGAGGGTAAACACTCCTACAATGAGCAGTTCTTC.